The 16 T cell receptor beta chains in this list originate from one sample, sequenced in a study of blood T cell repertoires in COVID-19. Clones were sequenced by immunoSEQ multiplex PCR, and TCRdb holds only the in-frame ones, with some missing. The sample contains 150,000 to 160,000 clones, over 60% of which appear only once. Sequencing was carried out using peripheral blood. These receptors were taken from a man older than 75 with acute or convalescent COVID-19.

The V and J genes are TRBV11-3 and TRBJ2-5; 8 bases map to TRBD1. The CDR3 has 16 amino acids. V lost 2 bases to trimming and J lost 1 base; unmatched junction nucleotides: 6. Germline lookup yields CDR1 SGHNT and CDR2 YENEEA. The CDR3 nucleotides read TGTGCCAGCAGCTTAACTGGGACAGGCCCCCAAGAGACCCAGTACTTC. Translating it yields CASSLTGTGPQETQYF.

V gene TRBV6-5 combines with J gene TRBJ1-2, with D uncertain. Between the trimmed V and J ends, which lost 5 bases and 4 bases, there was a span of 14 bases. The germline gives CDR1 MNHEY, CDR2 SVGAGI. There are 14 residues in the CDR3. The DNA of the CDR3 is TGTGCCAGCAGTCTTGACGGACTCATCTATGGCTACACCTTC. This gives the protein CASSLDGLIYGYTF.

The CDR3 nucleotides are TGTGCCAGCAGTCGTTCTAGCGGACCCTACGAGCAGTACGTC. Translated: CASSRSSGPYEQYV. The V and J genes are TRBV6-5 and TRBJ2-7, with 7 bases identical to TRBD2. The CDR3 loop spans 14 amino acids. The V gene's germline CDR1 is MNHEY and CDR2 SVGAGI. With V trimmed by 5 bases and J by 2 bases, 6 bases remained unmatched.

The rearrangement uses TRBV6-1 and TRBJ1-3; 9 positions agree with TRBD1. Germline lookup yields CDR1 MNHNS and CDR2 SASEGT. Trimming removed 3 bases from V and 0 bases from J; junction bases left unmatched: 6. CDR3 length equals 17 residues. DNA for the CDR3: TGTGCCAGCAGTGACCGGGACAGGGCTTACTCTGGAAACACCATATATTTT. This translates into CASSDRDRAYSGNTIYF.

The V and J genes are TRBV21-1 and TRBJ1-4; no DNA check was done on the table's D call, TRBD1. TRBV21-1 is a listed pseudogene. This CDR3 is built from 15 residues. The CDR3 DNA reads TGTGCCAGCAGCTCGAAGACAGGGCATAATGAAAAACTGTTTTTT. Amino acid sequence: CASSSKTGHNEKLFF.

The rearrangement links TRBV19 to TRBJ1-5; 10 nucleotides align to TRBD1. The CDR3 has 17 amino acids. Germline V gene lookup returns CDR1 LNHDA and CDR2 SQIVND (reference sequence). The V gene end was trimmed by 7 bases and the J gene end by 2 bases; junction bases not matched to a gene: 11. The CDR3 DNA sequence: TGTGCCAGTACACCGGGACAGGGGCCCGGGGGCAATCAGCCCCAGCATTTT. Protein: CASTPGQGPGGNQPQHF. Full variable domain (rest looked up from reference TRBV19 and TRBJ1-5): DGGITQSPKYLFRKEGQNVTLSCEQNLNHDAMYWYRQDPGQGLRLIYYSQIVNDFQKGDIAEGYSVSREKKESFPLTVTSAQKNPTAFYLCASTPGQGPGGNQPQHFGDGTRLSIL.

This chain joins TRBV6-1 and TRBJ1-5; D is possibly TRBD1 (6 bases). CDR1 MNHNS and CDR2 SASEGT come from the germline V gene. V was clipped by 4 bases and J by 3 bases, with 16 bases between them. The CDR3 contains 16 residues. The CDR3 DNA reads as TGTGCCAGCAGTGGCTTCTCACAGGGTCTCAATCAGCCCCAGCATTTT. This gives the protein CASSGFSQGLNQPQHF.

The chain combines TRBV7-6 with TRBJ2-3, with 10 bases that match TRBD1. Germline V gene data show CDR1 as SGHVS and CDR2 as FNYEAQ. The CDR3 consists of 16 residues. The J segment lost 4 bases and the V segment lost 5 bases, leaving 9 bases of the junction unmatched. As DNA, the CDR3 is TGTGCCAGCAGCCCCCGACAGGGGGCAGTGGCAGATACGCAGTATTTT. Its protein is CASSPRQGAVADTQYF.

The CDR3 spells CASSLQVNTEAFF. The CDR3 DNA reads TGTGCCAGCTCACTACAGGTGAACACTGAAGCTTTCTTT. The rearrangement joins TRBV18 to TRBJ1-1, with D possibly matching TRBD1 (5 bases). This CDR3 contains 13 residues. The germline CDR1 and CDR2 sequences are KGHSH and LQKENI. The V gene lost 4 bases and the J gene lost 0 bases, with 6 bases spanning the gap.

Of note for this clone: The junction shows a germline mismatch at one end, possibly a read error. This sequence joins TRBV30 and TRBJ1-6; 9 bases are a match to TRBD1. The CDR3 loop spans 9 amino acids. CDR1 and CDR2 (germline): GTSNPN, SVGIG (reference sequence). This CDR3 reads CACGQGHLF. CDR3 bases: TGTGCCTGTGGACAGGGGCATCTCTTT.

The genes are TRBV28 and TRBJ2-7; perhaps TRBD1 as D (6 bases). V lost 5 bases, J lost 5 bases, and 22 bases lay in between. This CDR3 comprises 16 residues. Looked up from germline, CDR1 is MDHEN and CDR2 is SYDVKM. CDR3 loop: CASSPIRTEPFHEQYV. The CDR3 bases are TGTGCCAGCAGTCCAATTAGGACAGAACCCTTCCACGAGCAGTACGTC.

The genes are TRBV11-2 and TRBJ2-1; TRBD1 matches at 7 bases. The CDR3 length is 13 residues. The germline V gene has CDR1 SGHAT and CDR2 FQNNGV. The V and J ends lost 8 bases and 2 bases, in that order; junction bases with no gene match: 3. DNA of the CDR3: TGTGCCAGCGACAGGGATACCTACAATGAGCAGTTCTTC. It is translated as CASDRDTYNEQFF.

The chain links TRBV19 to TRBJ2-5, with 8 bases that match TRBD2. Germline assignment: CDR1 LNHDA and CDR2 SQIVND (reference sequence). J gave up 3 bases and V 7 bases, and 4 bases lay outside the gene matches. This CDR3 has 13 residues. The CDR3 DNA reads TGTGCCAGTAATAGCGGGGTTGAAGAGACCCAGTACTTC. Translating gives CASNSGVEETQYF.

The DNA for the CDR3 is TGTGCCAGCAGCATTGACGGGATCCAAGAGACCCAGTACTTC. It is translated as CASSIDGIQETQYF. This rearrangement joins TRBV5-4 to TRBJ2-5, with D possibly being TRBD2 (5 bases). V dropped 4 bases and J dropped 1 base, with 11 bases sitting between them. The CDR3 contains 14 residues. CDR1 is SGHNT and CDR2 is YYREEE in the germline V gene (reference sequence).

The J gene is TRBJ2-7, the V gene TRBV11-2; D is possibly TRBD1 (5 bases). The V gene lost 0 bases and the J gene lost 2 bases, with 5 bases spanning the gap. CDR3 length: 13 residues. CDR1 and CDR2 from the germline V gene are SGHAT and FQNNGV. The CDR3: CASSLDRAYEQYV. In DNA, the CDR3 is TGTGCCAGCAGCTTAGACAGGGCCTACGAGCAGTACGTC.

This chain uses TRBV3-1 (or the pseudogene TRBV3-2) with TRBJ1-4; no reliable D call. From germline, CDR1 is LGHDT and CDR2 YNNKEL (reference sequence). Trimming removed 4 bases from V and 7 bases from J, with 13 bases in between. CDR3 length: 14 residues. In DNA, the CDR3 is TGTGCCAGCAGCCCGGTTTATGAGGCTGAAAAACTGTTTTTT. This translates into CASSPVYEAEKLFF.